This T cell receptor (beta chain) is drawn from a study of T cell responses to AZD1222 COVID-19 vaccine. The V gene lost 7 bases and the J gene lost 7 bases, with 28 bases spanning the gap. Per the germline V gene, CDR1 is MDHEN and CDR2 is SYDVKM. CDR3 length equals 17 residues. Sequencing used immunoSEQ multiplex PCR; TCRdb keeps in-frame clones, though not all of them. The sample includes approximately 130,000 clones, about nine tenths of them seen just once. The specimen was peripheral blood, collected 28 days after the second dose of the MenACWY control vaccine. The TCR originated in an adult who received the MenACWY meningococcal vaccine as a control. This rearrangement joins TRBV28 to TRBJ2-5; D could derive from TRBD1 or TRBD2 (6 bases each). CDR3 DNA sequence: TGTGCCAGCAATTGGAGGGGGGCGGAGGGCCCCAGAGGGACCCAGTACTTC. Protein product: CASNWRGAEGPRGTQYF.